Given below is one T cell receptor (beta chain) in context. Its target is unknown. The junction departs from the called germline gene at one end, perhaps through a read error. The data are from a study of post-analysis software for immune sequencing data. Overall study context: Some patients lacked subtype; others had relapsing-remitting, secondary progressive or progressive-relapsing disease. Regarding the study as a whole: Roughly 5 TRBV segments (TRBV5-6, TRBV5-1 and TRBV20-1 among them) occurred more frequently in patients than in controls. In multiple sclerosis, normalized Chao1 diversity was significantly below that of controls.

The germline V gene has CDR1 MNHEY and CDR2 SVGAGI. This CDR3 is built from 14 residues. Included in the TCR beta cDNA libraries were unique molecular identifiers. When about 1 to 11 million T cells were used, they gave some 540,000 cDNA molecules. TCRdb re-called the PCR reads through MiXCR, storing one row per CDR3 protein. Of about 620,000 distinct CDR3 sequences in the sample, around 47% were seen once. The source of this sequence is a girl between 10 and 17 years old with multiple sclerosis. The rearrangement joins TRBV6-5 to TRBJ2-7; TRBD2 might be the D (6 bases). The sample comprised blood. CDR3 sequence (DNA): TGTGCCAGCAGTTACATCGGGAGCTCCTACGAGCAGGACTTC. Its translation: CASSYIGSSYEQDF.